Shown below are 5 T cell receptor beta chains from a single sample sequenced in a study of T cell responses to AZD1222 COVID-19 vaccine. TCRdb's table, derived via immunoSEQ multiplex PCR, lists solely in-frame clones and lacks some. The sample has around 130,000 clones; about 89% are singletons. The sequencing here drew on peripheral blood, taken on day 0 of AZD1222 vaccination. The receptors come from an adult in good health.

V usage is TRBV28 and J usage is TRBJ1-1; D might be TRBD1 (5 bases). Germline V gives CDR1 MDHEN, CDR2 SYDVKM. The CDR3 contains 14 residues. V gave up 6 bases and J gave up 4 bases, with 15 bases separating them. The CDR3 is CASRPGGARTEAFF. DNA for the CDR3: TGTGCCAGCAGACCGGGAGGGGCGCGCACTGAAGCTTTCTTT.

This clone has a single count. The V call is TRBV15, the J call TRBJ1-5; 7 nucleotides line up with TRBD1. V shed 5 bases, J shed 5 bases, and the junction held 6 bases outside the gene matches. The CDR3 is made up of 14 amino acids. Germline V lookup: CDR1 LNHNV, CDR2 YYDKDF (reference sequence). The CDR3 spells CATSGQEGDQPQHF. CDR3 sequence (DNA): TGTGCCACCAGCGGACAGGAGGGGGATCAGCCCCAGCATTTT.

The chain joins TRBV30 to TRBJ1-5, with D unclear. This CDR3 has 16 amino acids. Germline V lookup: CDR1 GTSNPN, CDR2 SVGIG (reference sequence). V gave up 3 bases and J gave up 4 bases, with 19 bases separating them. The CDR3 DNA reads TGTGCCTGGAGCCCAAGAGCAGTCCAACCGAATCAGCCCCAGCATTTT. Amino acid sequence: CAWSPRAVQPNQPQHF.

The CDR3 DNA is TGCGCCAGGGGGGACTCCTACGAGCAGTACTTC. This gives the protein CARGDSYEQYF. The chain carries TRBV4-1 and TRBJ2-7, with D possibly being TRBD1 or TRBD2 (5 bases each). Germline assignment: CDR1 MGHRA and CDR2 YSYEKL. The CDR3 runs to 11 residues. V was shortened by 9 bases and J by 0 bases, with 6 bases between the two germline ends.

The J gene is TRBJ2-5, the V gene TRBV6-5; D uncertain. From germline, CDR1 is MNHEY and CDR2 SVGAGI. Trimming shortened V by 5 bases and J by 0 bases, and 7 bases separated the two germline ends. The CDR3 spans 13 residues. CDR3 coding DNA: TGTGCCAGCAGTCCCGCAAACCAAGAGACCCAGTACTTC. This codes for CASSPANQETQYF.